The next 7 T cell receptor beta chains were all read from a single sample in a study of CD8+ T cells in alopecia areata (dated by TCRdb to 2017 to 2018). Receptors were amplified or captured by the immunoSEQ multiplex PCR assay. RNA was extracted from all samples and reverse transcribed into cDNA as template for TCR sequencing. In its TCRdb copy, this immuneACCESS table keeps in-frame sequences only and misses some clones. Where compared with another copy, unresolved V genes explain less than half of these, and the others have no known cause. Across this sample there are about 160,000 clones, with around 59% seen only once. The ten top clones hold 13% to 15% of the sample. The label giving this sample's time point can be read as: roughly 24 weeks on oral tofacitinib. The label giving this sample's treatment or condition can be read as: oral pan-JAK inhibitor, 5-10 mg twice daily. Source: CD4+ T cells sorted from blood, taken at week 24, from a patient treated with tofacitinib. These receptors were obtained from a human donor with alopecia areata.

V gene TRBV29-1 combines with J gene TRBJ1-1; no clear D. Germline loops: CDR1 SQVTM, CDR2 ANQGSEA. The CDR3 spans 13 residues. Trimming shortened V by 1 base and J by 9 bases, and 15 bases separated the two germline ends. CDR3 nucleotides: TGCAGCGTTGAAGGAGTTTTCGGGCAGAAAGCTTTCTTT. Amino acid sequence: CSVEGVFGQKAFF. Full variable domain (rest looked up from reference TRBV29-1 and TRBJ1-1): SAVISQKPSRDICQRGTSLTIQCQVDSQVTMMFWYRQQPGQSLTLIATANQGSEATYESGFVIDKFPISRPNLTFSTLTVSNMSPEDSSIYLCSVEGVFGQKAFFGQGTRLTVV.

V gene TRBV20-1 combines with J gene TRBJ1-2; the D gene is possibly TRBD1 (6 bases). Germline assignment: CDR1 DFQATT and CDR2 SNEGSKA (reference sequence). This CDR3 is 10 amino acids long. Trimming took off 5 bases at V and 5 bases at J, with 6 bases between the two ends. The CDR3 protein is CSAGQYGYTF. Written as DNA, the CDR3 is TGCAGTGCTGGACAGTATGGCTACACCTTC.

This clone was detected a few times. The sample holds other DNA sequences that translate to the same CDR3. This chain links TRBV29-1 with TRBJ1-1; D not certain. CDR1 is SQVTM, CDR2 ANQGSEA, per germline. CDR3 length: 13 residues. V gave up 1 base and J gave up 1 base, with 7 bases separating them. The CDR3 sequence is CSVEVGGNTEAFF. CDR3 nucleotide sequence: TGCAGCGTTGAAGTTGGTGGGAACACTGAAGCTTTCTTT. Looking up the rest from reference TRBV29-1 and TRBJ1-1 gives the full variable domain: SAVISQKPSRDICQRGTSLTIQCQVDSQVTMMFWYRQQPGQSLTLIATANQGSEATYESGFVIDKFPISRPNLTFSTLTVSNMSPEDSSIYLCSVEVGGNTEAFFGQGTRLTVV.

The chain uses TRBV7-3 and TRBJ2-3; D possibly corresponds to TRBD2 (7 bases). This CDR3 contains 15 residues. Trimming removed 5 bases at V and 0 bases at J, with 12 bases between. In germline, CDR1 is SGHTA, CDR2 FQGTGA. The CDR3 nucleotides are TGTGCCAGCAGCCAGGGGACTATCAGCACAGATACGCAGTATTTT. As protein: CASSQGTISTDTQYF.

This clone was counted between two and nine times. The chain uses TRBV10-3 and TRBJ2-2; the D is unclear. CDR1 and CDR2 (germline): ENHRY, SYGVKD. The CDR3 is 14 residues long. Trimming took off 2 bases at V and 4 bases at J, with 8 bases between the two ends. CDR3 nucleotide sequence: TGTGCCATCAGTGAGAGAAGTAGCACCGGGGAGCTGTTTTTT. This codes for CAISERSSTGELFF.

V is TRBV2 and J is TRBJ1-6, with a weak D call TRBD1 (5 bases). V was trimmed by 7 bases and J by 7 bases, leaving 11 bases between them. This CDR3 contains 13 residues. Germline CDR1 and CDR2: SNHLY and FYNNEI. CDR3 DNA: TGTGCCAGCAACCGGACACCGAATTCACCCCTCCACTTT. It specifies CASNRTPNSPLHF.

The V gene is TRBV14, the J gene TRBJ1-6, with D unclear. Germline V lookup: CDR1 SGHDN, CDR2 FVKESK. V shed 0 bases and J shed 7 bases, with 4 bases lying between them. This CDR3 comprises 13 residues. CDR3 sequence (DNA): TGTGCCAGCAGCCAAGATCTGAATTCACCCCTCCACTTT. It yields the protein CASSQDLNSPLHF.